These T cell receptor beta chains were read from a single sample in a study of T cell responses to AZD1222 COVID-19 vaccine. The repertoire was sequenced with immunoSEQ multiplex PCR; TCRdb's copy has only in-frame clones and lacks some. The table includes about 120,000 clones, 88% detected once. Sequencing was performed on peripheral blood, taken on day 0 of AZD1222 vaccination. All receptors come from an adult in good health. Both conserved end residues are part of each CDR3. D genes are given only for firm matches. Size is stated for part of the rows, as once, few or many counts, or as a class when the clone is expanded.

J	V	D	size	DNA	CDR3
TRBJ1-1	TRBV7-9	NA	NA	TGTGCCAGCAGCTTACTAATAGGGAACACTGAAGCTTTCTTT	CASSLLIGNTEAFF
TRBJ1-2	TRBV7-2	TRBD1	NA	TGTGCCAGCAGCTTACAAAAGGGGGCAGGGTTTAGCGGCTACACCTTC	CASSLQKGAGFSGYTF
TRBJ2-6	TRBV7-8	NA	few	TGTGCCAGCAGCTTAGGAGAGTTTCGAACAAGGGCCAACGTCCTGACTTTC	CASSLGEFRTRANVLTF
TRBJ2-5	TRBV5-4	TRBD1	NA	TGTGCCAGCAGCCGACAGGGGAGCCAAGAGACCCAGTACTTC	CASSRQGSQETQYF
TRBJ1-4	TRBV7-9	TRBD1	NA	TGTGCCAGCAGCAACCGACAGGGGCGAGAAAAACTGTTTTTT	CASSNRQGREKLFF
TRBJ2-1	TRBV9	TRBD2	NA	TGTGCCAGCAGCCCCACTAGCGGGAACGATGAGCAGTTCTTC	CASSPTSGNDEQFF
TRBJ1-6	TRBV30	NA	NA	TGTGCCTGGAGTAAAGCTTATAATTCACCCCTCCACTTT	CAWSKAYNSPLHF
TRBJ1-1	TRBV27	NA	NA	TGTGCCAGCAGTTTAAGTAGGCTTACCTTTACGGAAGCTTTCTTT	CASSLSRLTFTEAFF
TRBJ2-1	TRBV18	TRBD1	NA	TGTGCCAGCTCACCGGGACAGGGGTCCTACAATGAGCAGTTCTTC	CASSPGQGSYNEQFF
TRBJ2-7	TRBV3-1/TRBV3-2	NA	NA	TGTGCCAGCAGCCCCGGCACAGCCTACGAGCAGTACTTC	CASSPGTAYEQYF
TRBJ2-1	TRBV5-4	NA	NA	TGTGCCAGCAGCTTAGGGGGACTTTCCTACAATGAGCAGTTCTTC	CASSLGGLSYNEQFF
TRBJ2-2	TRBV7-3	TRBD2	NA	TGTGCCAGCAGCTCAAGACTAGCGGGTGGCACCGGGGAGCTGTTTTTT	CASSSRLAGGTGELFF
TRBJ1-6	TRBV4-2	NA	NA	TGTGCCAGCAGCCAAGAACGCTTACAGGGAGTGTCACCCCTCCACTTT	CASSQERLQGVSPLHF
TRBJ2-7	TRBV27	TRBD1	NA	TGTGCCAGCAGTTTATCGCGACAGGGGGCCTTGGAGCAGTACTTC	CASSLSRQGALEQYF
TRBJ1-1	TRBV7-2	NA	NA	TGTGCCAGCGTCAGGGGAACAGTCACTGAAGCTTTCTTT	CASVRGTVTEAFF
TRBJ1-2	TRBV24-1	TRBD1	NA	TGTGCCACCAGTCAGGACAGGGGCTATGGCTACACCTTC	CATSQDRGYGYTF
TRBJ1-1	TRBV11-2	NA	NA	TGTGCCAGCAGCCTCCTCCGCCGGGCTCTGGATGAAGCTTTCTTT	CASSLLRRALDEAFF
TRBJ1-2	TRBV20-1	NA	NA	TGCAGTGCTAGGCTGGGGTATGGCTACACCTTC	CSARLGYGYTF
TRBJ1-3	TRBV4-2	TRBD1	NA	TGTGCCAGCAGCCAAGATCTCTCAGGACAGGGTTTCGGAAACACCATATATTTT	CASSQDLSGQGFGNTIYF
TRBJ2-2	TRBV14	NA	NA	TGTGCCAGCAGCCAACATACAGGGCACAACACCGGGGAGCTGTTTTTT	CASSQHTGHNTGELFF
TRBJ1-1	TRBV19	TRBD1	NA	TGTGCCAGTAGTATAGGCCCGGGGCGACAGGGGGCCACTGAAGCTTTCTTT	CASSIGPGRQGATEAFF
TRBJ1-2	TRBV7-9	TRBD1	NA	TGTGCCAGCAGCTCTCTCCCCGACAGGGCTCATGGCTACACCTTC	CASSSLPDRAHGYTF
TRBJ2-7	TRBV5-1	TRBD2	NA	TGCGCCAGCAGCCCGGGGACTAGCGGAACCTACGAGCAGTACTTC	CASSPGTSGTYEQYF
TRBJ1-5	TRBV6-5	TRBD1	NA	TGTGCCAGCAGGACAGGGGCCTATAGCAATCAGCCCCAGCATTTT	CASRTGAYSNQPQHF
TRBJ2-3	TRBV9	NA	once	TGTGCCAGCAGCGTAGGTGCTAGTATGGCAGATACGCAGTATTTT	CASSVGASMADTQYF
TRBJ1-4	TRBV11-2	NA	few	TGTGCCAGCAGACGGCCAGGGACTAATGAAAAACTGTTTTTT	CASRRPGTNEKLFF